The sequence of this TCR beta chain was determined in a study of T cell responses to AZD1222 COVID-19 vaccine (dated by TCRdb to the early 2020s). Background on the whole study: AZD1222 recipients with second doses at about 4 weeks or about 12 weeks were pooled, because spike-specific TCR depth and breadth did not differ between schedules. A total of just over 230 trial participants underwent TCR sequencing, of whom 207 had received two doses of AZD1222 and 26 had received two doses of the MenACWY control vaccine. Trial participants were enrolled into age subgroups of 18-55, 56-69 and 70-plus years, which contained 148, 28 and 57 TCR-sequenced participants, respectively.

Turning to this clone: Its target antigen remains unknown. Within one base of it there is no much larger clone, and no base qualities were kept.

The CDR3 regions of human TCRbeta chains were subjected to immunosequencing. The authors' analysis ran thus. Repertoire TCRs were matched against a reference library of SARS-CoV-2-specific TCRs generated with the MIRA antigen-specificity platform. Breadth meant the fraction of unique TCRs that were SARS-CoV-2-associated, whereas depth meant the fraction of total T cells that were SARS-CoV-2-associated. Using the MIRA data, each spike-specific TCR was assigned both to the spike region to which the TCR was reactive and to a CD4 or CD8 class. Log10-transformed breadth and depth values were compared by one-way ANOVA with Sidak's multiple comparisons tests. As stored in TCRdb, this immuneACCESS dataset retains in-frame rearrangements with V and J assigned. A fraction of the clones does not appear; measured against another copy, unresolved V genes explain less than half of the discrepancy, and the remainder lacks a known reason. D and trimming were read from the DNA, whereas the V and J calls and clone size are those reported in that table. The sample contains over 130,000 clones, approximately 90% of them found a single time. 4.7% of the sample is held by the ten biggest clonotypes.

The sample's time point, from its label and the paper: baseline before first vaccination. Samples from vaccinated people were obtained from the UK trials COV001 and COV002, which included a single-blind randomized controlled phase 2/3 trial of AZD1222 (ChAdOx1 nCoV-19) in healthy adults. Trial participant PBMC samples were collected at day 0 and day 28 after the second dose for TCRbeta chain sequencing. The research as a whole found: In the small 56-69-year group, the increase in depth fell short of significance, most likely because of low power. Participants were mostly white British, with more females than males. The authors suggested clonal diversity may have been underestimated. CD4 TCRs associated with the vaccine covered the entire spike protein, and the dominant responses were in regions 160-218 and 743-854. A significant rise in spike-specific TCR breadth and depth was observed after two AZD1222 doses relative to day 0 and relative to MenACWY recipients. Reportedly, close to half of the unique spike-specific TCRs recognized epitopes lying outside the regions that are mutated in the B.1.351 and B.1.1.7 variants. Conclusions about previously exposed vaccinees were limited because only six AZD1222 recipients were SARS-CoV-2 seropositive at baseline. Because no day 14 peak-response samples were available, repertoires were characterized only after the peak T cell response.

This sequence originates from an adult in good health. Here the sequenced sample was peripheral blood, taken on day 0 of AZD1222 vaccination.

The sequenced DNA: TGTGCCAGCAGCCAAGGAATCATTGGGGAGACCCAGTACTTC. This gives the protein CASSQGIIGETQYF. The chain is encoded by TRBV3-1 (or the pseudogene TRBV3-2) joined to TRBJ2-5, with no D gene named confidently. Via the germline V gene (reference sequence), CDR1 is LGHDT and CDR2 YNNKEL. V is reduced by 1 base and J by 5 bases, leaving a spacing of 11 bases between them. Counted from cysteine to phenylalanine, this CDR3 has 14 amino acids. Left in the record is the CDR3 DNA by itself, 42 bases read in frame from the first base.